This TCR beta chain was recovered during a study of technical replicates of blood from a handful of donors. Method: immunoSEQ multiplex PCR; TCRdb's copy keeps in-frame clones and lacks some. The sample records 65,000 to 95,000 clones, approximately 96% being singletons. Germline CDR1 and CDR2: SNHLY and FYNNEI. V shed 6 bases and J shed 1 base, with 13 bases lying between them. The CDR3 is 14 residues long. This TCR was recovered from a human donor in good health. V is TRBV2 and J is TRBJ2-7; possible D gene TRBD1, 6 bases. The sequenced sample was T cells isolated from PBMCs. CDR3 amino acids: CASSPTGQSYEQYF. CDR3 nucleotide sequence: TGTGCCAGCAGCCCAACCGGACAGTCCTACGAGCAGTACTTC. The full variable domain, with the rest looked up from reference TRBV2 and TRBJ2-7, is EPEVTQTPSHQVTQMGQEVILRCVPISNHLYFYWYRQILGQKVEFLVSFYNNEISEKSEIFDDQFSVERPDGSNFTLKIRSTKLEDSAMYFCASSPTGQSYEQYFGPGTRLTVT.